The next 4 T cell receptor beta chains were all read from a single sample in a study of blood T cell repertoires in COVID-19. This table comes from immunoSEQ multiplex PCR, and its TCRdb copy is limited to in-frame clones, with some not included. This table holds 200,000 to 250,000 clones, more than 65% found once. Material for sequencing was peripheral blood. All receptors derive from a woman between 40 and 50 years old with active or convalescent COVID-19.

This clone was counted a few times. The chain links TRBV3-1 (or the pseudogene TRBV3-2) to TRBJ1-1; D not certain. Germline values: CDR1 LGHDT, CDR2 YNNKEL (reference sequence). This CDR3 comprises 13 residues. Trimming pared 1 base from V and 5 bases from J, leaving 8 bases between. This CDR3 is CASSQGRQTEAFF. The CDR3 DNA sequence: TGTGCCAGCAGCCAAGGGCGGCAGACTGAAGCTTTCTTT.

The rearrangement joins TRBV28 to TRBJ2-2, with D perhaps TRBD1 (6 bases). CDR3 length: 15 residues. Germline V gives CDR1 MDHEN, CDR2 SYDVKM. V lost 6 bases to trimming and J lost 4 bases, with 15 bases between them. The CDR3: CASRLRQVRTGELFF. CDR3 coding DNA: TGTGCCAGCAGATTGCGACAGGTTCGCACCGGGGAGCTGTTTTTT.

The chain carries TRBV20-1 and TRBJ2-3; D is uncertain. The germline V gene encodes CDR1 DFQATT and CDR2 SNEGSKA (reference sequence). V gave up 3 bases and J gave up 2 bases, with 15 bases separating them. The length of the CDR3 is 15 residues. CDR3 loop: CSASSYQVNTDTQYF. In DNA form, the CDR3 reads TGCAGTGCTAGTTCATATCAGGTCAACACAGATACGCAGTATTTT.

This chain connects TRBV5-1 to TRBJ2-3, with 7 bases matching TRBD1. The CDR3 consists of 16 residues. Germline loops: CDR1 SGHRS, CDR2 YFSETQ. The V gene end was trimmed by 2 bases and the J gene end by 5 bases; junction bases not matched to a gene: 11. CDR3 sequence: CASSFWKGGVLDTQYF. In nucleotides, the CDR3 is TGCGCCAGCAGCTTTTGGAAAGGGGGCGTCTTAGATACGCAGTATTTT.